This is a list of T cell receptor beta chains from one sample in a study of monozygotic twins with inflammatory bowel disease. TCRdb reprocessed the 5' RACE reads, keeping one entry per CDR3 protein, no DNA. Its clone listing holds about 450,000 distinct CDR3 sequences. The sequencing input was blood. These receptors were collected from a human donor with ulcerative colitis or Crohn's disease, or a healthy co-twin of an affected twin (not recorded which). Both conserved end residues are part of each CDR3. The order of the fields is V gene, J gene, CDR3 protein.

>TRBV28|TRBJ1-5
CASSQGGRDSNQPQHF
>TRBV5-5|TRBJ2-2
CASSLVFGPTNTGELFF
>TRBV19|TRBJ1-1
CASSMGSTEAFF
>TRBV14|TRBJ1-6
CASSQRNYHSPLHF
>TRBV10-3|TRBJ2-3
CAISPGTGSDTQYF
>TRBV5-8|TRBJ2-3
CASSSLLASTDTQYF
>TRBV11-2|TRBJ2-3
CASSKYTGTGDTDTQYF
>TRBV5-1|TRBJ1-2
CASSLQGNNNYGYTF
>TRBV20-1|TRBJ1-4
CSARGGQTPSEKLFF
>TRBV29-1|TRBJ2-2
CSALDSNTGELFF
>TRBV5-1|TRBJ2-1
CASSPDGSSYNEQFF
>TRBV10-3|TRBJ2-7
CAISEPHGGNGYEQYF
>TRBV5-1|TRBJ2-4
CASSSQVGEGQIQYF
>TRBV5-1|TRBJ1-1
CASSLASGAMNTEAFF
>TRBV11-2|TRBJ1-1
CASSLGTGALNTEAFF
>TRBV6-5|TRBJ1-2
CASSYQRDFYGYTF
>TRBV12-3/TRBV12-4|TRBJ2-7
CASSSLGLAYEQYF
>TRBV7-7|TRBJ2-4
CASSLAEGTEQYF
>TRBV5-1|TRBJ2-1
CASSSTSGGAIEQFF
>TRBV18|TRBJ1-4
CASSPTGGEEKLFF
>TRBV4-2|TRBJ2-2
CASSQVVTSSTGELFF
>TRBV12-3/TRBV12-4|TRBJ2-3
CASSPGGRGDTDTQYF
>TRBV28|TRBJ1-2
CASTPGGYGGYTF
>TRBV20-1|TRBJ2-5
CSRGGIVQETQYF
>TRBV5-1|TRBJ2-2
CASSSTQGAIPGELFF
>TRBV6-1|TRBJ2-3
CASSTGTSGGPRLDTQYF
>TRBV3-1|TRBJ1-2
CASSQGGGANYGYTF
>TRBV6-2/TRBV6-3|TRBJ2-3
CASKRLAETDTQYF
>TRBV4-2|TRBJ2-3
CASSQELAGLVDTQYF
>TRBV20-1|TRBJ2-1
CSAGWGLNEQFF
>TRBV12-5|TRBJ1-4
CASGLPNVEKLFF
>TRBV20-1|TRBJ1-2
CSASTGGLYGYTF
>TRBV20-1|TRBJ2-7
CSARDGSSYEQYF
>TRBV12-3/TRBV12-4|TRBJ1-5
CASSPRNQPQHF
>TRBV18|TRBJ2-2
CASSPLQLDGELFF
>TRBV19|TRBJ2-1
CASTGSGRGWNEQFF
>TRBV5-6|TRBJ2-2
CASSLARGRVTGELFF
>TRBV10-3|TRBJ2-5
CAIGPSETYPGETQYF
>TRBV6-1|TRBJ1-1
CASIPNTEAFF
>TRBV11-2|TRBJ2-5
CASSDLGGLQETQYF
>TRBV4-1|TRBJ2-5
CASSRTAGTETQYF
>TRBV4-1|TRBJ1-2
CASSQEWSGAYGYTF
>TRBV11-3|TRBJ2-1
CASSSMGGVNEQFF
>TRBV5-5|TRBJ1-2
CASSPKPHVSYGYTF
>TRBV7-9|TRBJ2-3
CASSFGQGVDTQYF
>TRBV3-1|TRBJ2-1
CASSQDYDGGDEQFF
>TRBV5-1|TRBJ2-1
CASSSSGGTYNEQFF
>TRBV20-1|TRBJ1-2
CSARADSNYGYTF
>TRBV7-8|TRBJ2-6
CASSSIIQRSGANVLTF
>TRBV10-3|TRBJ2-2
CATFRAGGPGGELFF
>TRBV11-1|TRBJ1-1
CASSPLEGGTPSFTEAFF
>TRBV7-2|TRBJ2-5
CASRESGNQETQYF
>TRBV25-1|TRBJ1-2
CASSEFWQAEGYTF